This TCR beta chain was sequenced for a study of identical twins. This clonotype was observed a handful of times. The target antigen is unknown. TCRdb itself ran the 5' RACE reads through MiXCR, one entry per CDR3 protein. Among about 1.7 million distinct CDR3 sequences listed, less than 35% were seen once. Study-wide findings and caveats: Out-of-frame alpha sequences shared between twins exhibited an excess of low generation probability.

Trimming stripped 0 bases from V and 4 bases from J, with 10 bases between. This CDR3 contains 15 residues. Germline V gene sequence: CDR1 ENHRY, CDR2 SYGVKD. Input material: cord blood. The chain is built from TRBV10-3 and TRBJ1-5; D is uncertain. The source of this sequence is a newborn girl in good health. The CDR3 coding sequence is TGTGCCATCAGTGAGTCTGGAGCAGTAAATCAGCCCCAGCATTTT. It yields the protein CAISESGAVNQPQHF.